The 15 T cell receptor beta chains presented below share a single source sample, sequenced in a study of OX40 agonist ivuxolimab in advanced cancers. This table comes from immunoSEQ multiplex PCR, and its TCRdb copy is limited to in-frame clones, with some not included. The sample has 77,000 or so clones; just under 95% are singletons. Sequencing was performed on CD4+ or CD8+ T cells sorted from blood, taken in a trial of the OX40 agonist ivuxolimab. The receptors come from an adult with an advanced solid tumor such as melanoma, head and neck, liver or kidney cancer.

The chain uses TRBV10-2 and TRBJ2-5; D call uncertain. CDR3 length: 14 residues. Germline assignment: CDR1 WSHSY and CDR2 SAAADI. The V end was cut by 0 bases, the J end by 5 bases, with 10 bases between. CDR3 DNA: TGCGCCAGCAGTGAGTCGATGGAGTGGGAGACCCAGTACTTC. Translation: CASSESMEWETQYF.

This clone was seen just once. This sequence joins TRBV4-3 and TRBJ2-1; 7 nucleotides line up with TRBD2. Germline V gives CDR1 LGHNA, CDR2 YSLEER. The CDR3 sequence is 14 residues long. The V gene end was trimmed by 0 bases and the J gene end by 8 bases; junction bases not matched to a gene: 4. The CDR3 DNA reads as TGCGCCAGCAGCCAAGAGATCCGGGGGGATGAGCAGTTCTTC. As protein: CASSQEIRGDEQFF.

Only a few counts were recorded for this clone. The gene calls are TRBV2 and TRBJ2-2; TRBD1 matches 7 bases. The CDR3 consists of 13 residues. V lost 8 bases, J lost 1 base, and 1 base stayed unmatched. Germline V lookup: CDR1 SNHLY, CDR2 FYNNEI. CDR3 DNA sequence: TGTGCCAGCGGACAGGAGAACACCGGGGAGCTGTTTTTT. Its protein is CASGQENTGELFF.

The chain employs TRBV9 and TRBJ2-1, with D perhaps matching TRBD1 or TRBD2 (6 bases each). This CDR3 has 14 residues. CDR1 SGDLS and CDR2 YYNGEE come from the germline V gene. V was cut by 4 bases and J by 7 bases, with 15 bases left in between. CDR3 in DNA: TGTGCCAGCAGCAAAACGGGGGCCTCTAATGAGCAGTTCTTC. Amino acids: CASSKTGASNEQFF. Full variable domain (outside the CDR3, taken from reference TRBV9 and TRBJ2-1): DSGVTQTPKHLITATGQRVTLRCSPRSGDLSVYWYQQSLDQGLQFLIQYYNGEERAKGNILERFSAQQFPDLHSELNLSSLELGDSALYFCASSKTGASNEQFFGPGTRLTVL.

The chain carries TRBV2 and TRBJ2-3; 10 bases are a match to TRBD2. The CDR3 sequence is 16 residues long. CDR1 and CDR2 from the germline V gene are SNHLY and FYNNEI. Losses at the gene ends were 6 bases for V and 1 base for J; bases not matched to a gene: 7. The DNA of the CDR3 is TGTGCCAGCAGCGCCTCCCTAGCGGGGGGCACAGATACGCAGTATTTT. Amino acid sequence: CASSASLAGGTDTQYF.

The chain has TRBV11-3 and TRBJ2-1; 7 nucleotides agree with TRBD1. J gave up 2 bases and V 1 base, and 2 bases lay outside the gene matches. CDR1 SGHNT and CDR2 YENEEA come from the germline V gene. The CDR3 consists of 15 residues. The CDR3 here is CASSLGQGAYNEQFF. The DNA for the CDR3 is TGTGCCAGCAGCTTAGGGCAGGGGGCCTACAATGAGCAGTTCTTC.

This chain joins TRBV19 and TRBJ1-4; tentative D call: TRBD1 (6 bases). Germline CDR1 is LNHDA and CDR2 is SQIVND (reference sequence). V lost 6 bases to trimming and J lost 5 bases, with 13 bases between them. This CDR3 is 14 amino acids long. The CDR3 DNA is TGTGCCAGTAGCCAAGGACAGATGAATGAAAAACTGTTTTTT. Protein sequence: CASSQGQMNEKLFF.

J is TRBJ1-5 and V is TRBV28; 8 nucleotides agree with TRBD1. The CDR3 sequence is 15 residues long. J lost 1 base, V lost 6 bases, and 5 bases had no gene match. CDR1 MDHEN and CDR2 SYDVKM come from the germline V gene. The CDR3 bases are TGTGCCAGCAGCGACAGGGGTTCGAGCAATCAGCCCCAGCATTTT. It translates to CASSDRGSSNQPQHF.

The chain is built from TRBV5-1 and TRBJ2-3; 8 bases match TRBD2. Trimming took 0 bases from V and 2 from J; bases not matched to a gene: 8. The germline V gene encodes CDR1 SGHRS and CDR2 YFSETQ. The CDR3 length is 17 residues. The CDR3 DNA is TGCGCCAGCAGCTTGGGGACCGGGACTAGGGACACAGATACGCAGTATTTT. Encoded protein: CASSLGTGTRDTDTQYF.

The sample holds one count of this clone. V and J are TRBV30 and TRBJ1-6; 7 bases match TRBD1. From germline, CDR1 is GTSNPN and CDR2 SVGIG (reference sequence). This CDR3 comprises 17 residues. Trimming cost V 0 bases and J 7 bases; bases outside gene matches: 12. CDR3 sequence (DNA): TGTGCCTGGAGTGTACAAATGGCGGCAGGGGGAAATTCACCCCTCCACTTT. Protein product: CAWSVQMAAGGNSPLHF.

The gene calls are TRBV5-4 and TRBJ2-5; D unresolved. V was cut by 5 bases and J by 1 base, with 15 bases left in between. Germline CDR1 is SGHNT and CDR2 is YYREEE (reference sequence). The CDR3 contains 15 residues. In DNA, the CDR3 is TGTGCCAGCAGATCCGGGTCGATGCTCCAAGAGACCCAGTACTTC. This gives the protein CASRSGSMLQETQYF.

This clone was recorded only once. This chain uses TRBV7-2 with TRBJ2-7; D gene ambiguous. Germline assignment: CDR1 SGHTA and CDR2 FQGNSA. Deletions cut 1 base from V and 7 bases from J, with 11 bases between. This CDR3 region has 13 residues. This CDR3 is CASSLGPLREQYF. DNA for the CDR3: TGTGCCAGCAGCTTAGGGCCCCTTAGGGAGCAGTACTTC.

The rearrangement links TRBV27 to TRBJ2-2; D is unresolved. Looked up from germline, CDR1 is MNHEY and CDR2 is SMNVEV (reference sequence). The CDR3 is 16 amino acids. Trimming removed 5 bases from V and 6 bases from J, with 19 bases in between. In DNA form, the CDR3 reads TGTGCCAGCAGTCGTTTGACCTTAGGAATATCCGGGGAGCTGTTTTTT. This encodes CASSRLTLGISGELFF.

This clone was seen a handful of times. The chain couples TRBV9 to TRBJ1-5; D unresolved. Germline V gene lookup returns CDR1 SGDLS and CDR2 YYNGEE. CDR3 length: 14 residues. The V end lost 0 bases, the J end lost 4 bases, and 8 bases lay between the germline ends. CDR3 sequence: CASSVDQGNQPQHF. For the CDR3, the DNA is TGTGCCAGCAGCGTAGATCAAGGGAATCAGCCCCAGCATTTT. Variable domain in full (rest from reference TRBV9 and TRBJ1-5): DSGVTQTPKHLITATGQRVTLRCSPRSGDLSVYWYQQSLDQGLQFLIQYYNGEERAKGNILERFSAQQFPDLHSELNLSSLELGDSALYFCASSVDQGNQPQHFGDGTRLSIL.

In this sample, this clone turned up once. The V call is TRBV10-3, the J call TRBJ1-2; 9 bases are shared with TRBD1. Germline CDR1 reads ENHRY; CDR2 reads SYGVKD. V trimming: 9 bases; J trimming: 4 bases; junction bases outside the gene matches: 9. The length of the CDR3 is 14 residues. CDR3 sequence reads: CAIQPGTGTYGYTF. The CDR3 DNA reads as TGTGCCATTCAACCCGGGACAGGGACCTATGGCTACACCTTC.